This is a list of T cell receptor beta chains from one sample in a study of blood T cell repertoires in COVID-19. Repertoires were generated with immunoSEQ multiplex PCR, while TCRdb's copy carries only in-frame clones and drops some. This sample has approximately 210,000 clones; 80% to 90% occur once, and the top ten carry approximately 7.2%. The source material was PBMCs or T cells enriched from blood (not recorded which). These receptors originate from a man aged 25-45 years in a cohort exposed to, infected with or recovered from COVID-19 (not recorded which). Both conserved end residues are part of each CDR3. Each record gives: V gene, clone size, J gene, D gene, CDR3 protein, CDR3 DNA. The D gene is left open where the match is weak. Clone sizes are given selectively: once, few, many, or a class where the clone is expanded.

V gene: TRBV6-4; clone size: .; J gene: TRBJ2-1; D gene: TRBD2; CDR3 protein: CASSVVGGRANEQFF; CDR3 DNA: TGTGCCAGCAGTGTCGTTGGCGGGAGAGCCAATGAGCAGTTCTTC
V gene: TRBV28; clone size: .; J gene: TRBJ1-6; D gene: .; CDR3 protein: CASRIGERFNSPLHF; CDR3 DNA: TGTGCCAGCAGAATAGGGGAAAGATTTAATTCACCCCTCCACTTT
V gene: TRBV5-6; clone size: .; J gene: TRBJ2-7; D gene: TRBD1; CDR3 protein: CASSSATGVPYEQYF; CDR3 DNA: TGTGCCAGCAGCTCTGCGACAGGGGTGCCCTACGAGCAGTACTTC
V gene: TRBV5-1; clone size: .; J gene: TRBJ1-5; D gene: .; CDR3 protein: CASSEDSGFNQPQHF; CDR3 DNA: TGCGCCAGTAGTGAGGACAGTGGATTCAATCAGCCCCAGCATTTT
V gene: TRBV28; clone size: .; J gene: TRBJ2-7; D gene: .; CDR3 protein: CASSKRALYEQYF; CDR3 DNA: TGTGCCAGCAGCAAGAGGGCCCTCTACGAGCAGTACTTC
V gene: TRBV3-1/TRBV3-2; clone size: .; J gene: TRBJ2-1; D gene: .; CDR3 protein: CASSQESGTYNEQFF; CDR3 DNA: TGTGCCAGCAGCCAAGAATCGGGTACCTACAATGAGCAGTTCTTC
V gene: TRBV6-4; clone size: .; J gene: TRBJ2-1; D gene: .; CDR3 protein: CASSRDRDTYNEQFF; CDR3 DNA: TGTGCCAGCAGTAGGGACCGGGACACCTACAATGAGCAGTTCTTC
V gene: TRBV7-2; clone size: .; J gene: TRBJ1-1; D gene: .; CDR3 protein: CANGPGQIWPNTEAFF; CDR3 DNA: TGTGCCAACGGACCCGGACAAATTTGGCCCAACACTGAAGCTTTCTTT
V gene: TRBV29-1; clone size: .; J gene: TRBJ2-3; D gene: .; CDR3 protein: CSGLQDYSTDTQYF; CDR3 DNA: TGCAGCGGTCTGCAGGATTATTCCACAGATACGCAGTATTTT
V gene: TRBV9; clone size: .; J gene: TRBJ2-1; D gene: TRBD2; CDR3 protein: CASSVRPGLMTDEQFF; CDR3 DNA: TGTGCCAGCAGCGTACGACCGGGACTAATGACTGATGAGCAGTTCTTC
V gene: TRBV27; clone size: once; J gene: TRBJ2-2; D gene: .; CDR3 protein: CASSLLAGELFF; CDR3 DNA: TGTGCCAGCAGTTTACTAGCCGGGGAGCTGTTTTTT
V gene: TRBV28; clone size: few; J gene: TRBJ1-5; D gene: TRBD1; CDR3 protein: CASSSPDGTGGAGQPQHF; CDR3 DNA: TGTGCCAGCAGTTCCCCCGACGGGACAGGGGGCGCGGGTCAGCCCCAGCATTTT
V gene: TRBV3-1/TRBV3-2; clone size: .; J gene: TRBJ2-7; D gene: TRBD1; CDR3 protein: CASSSSPRGPEQYF; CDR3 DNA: TGTGCCAGCAGCTCATCTCCCAGGGGGCCGGAGCAGTACTTC
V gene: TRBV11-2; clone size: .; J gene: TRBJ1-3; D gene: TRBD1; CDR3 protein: CASSLQGTGVGNTIYF; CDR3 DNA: TGTGCCAGCAGCTTACAGGGAACAGGGGTCGGAAACACCATATATTTT
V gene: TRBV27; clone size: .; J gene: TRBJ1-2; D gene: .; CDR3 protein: CASSLSGTRGYGYTF; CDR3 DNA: TGTGCCAGCAGTTTATCCGGGACAAGGGGCTATGGCTACACCTTC
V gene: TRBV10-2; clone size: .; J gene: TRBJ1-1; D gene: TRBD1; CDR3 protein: CASSMDRLEAFF; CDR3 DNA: TGCGCCAGCAGTATGGACAGGTTAGAAGCTTTCTTT
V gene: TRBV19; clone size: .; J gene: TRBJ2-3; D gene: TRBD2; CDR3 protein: CASSLLPGTSGTDTQYF; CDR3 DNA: TGTGCCAGTAGTCTACTCCCCGGGACTAGCGGGACAGATACGCAGTATTTT
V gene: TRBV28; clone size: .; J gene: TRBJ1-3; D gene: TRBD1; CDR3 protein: CASSPRTGGLSGNTIYF; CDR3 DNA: TGTGCCAGCAGTCCGAGGACAGGGGGTCTGTCTGGAAACACCATATATTTT
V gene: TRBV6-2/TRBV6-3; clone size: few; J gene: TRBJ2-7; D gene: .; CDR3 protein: CASSFYYEQYF; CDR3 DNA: TGTGCCAGCAGTTTTTACTACGAGCAGTACTTC
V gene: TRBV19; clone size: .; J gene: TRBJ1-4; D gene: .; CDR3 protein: CASSIMRGTTNEKLFF; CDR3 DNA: TGTGCCAGTAGTATCATGCGGGGGACAACTAATGAAAAACTGTTTTTT
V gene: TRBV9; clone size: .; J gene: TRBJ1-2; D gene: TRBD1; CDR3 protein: CASSVSSGDSYYGYTF; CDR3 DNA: TGTGCCAGCAGCGTTAGTTCCGGGGACAGCTACTATGGCTACACCTTC
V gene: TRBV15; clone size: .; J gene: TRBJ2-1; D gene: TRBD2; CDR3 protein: CATSRDSGRGAIYNEQFF; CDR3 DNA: TGTGCCACCAGCAGAGATAGCGGGAGAGGGGCTATCTACAATGAGCAGTTCTTC
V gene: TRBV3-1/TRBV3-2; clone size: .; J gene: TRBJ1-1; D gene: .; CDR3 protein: CASSLSGKGTEAFF; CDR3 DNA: TGTGCCAGCAGCCTTTCAGGGAAGGGCACTGAAGCTTTCTTT
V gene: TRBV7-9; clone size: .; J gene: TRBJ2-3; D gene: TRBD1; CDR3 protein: CASSYRQGWNTQYF; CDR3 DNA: TGTGCCAGCAGCTACAGACAGGGGTGGAATACGCAGTATTTT
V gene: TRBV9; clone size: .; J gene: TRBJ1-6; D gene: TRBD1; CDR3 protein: CASSSTGVDSPLHF; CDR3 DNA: TGTGCCAGCAGCTCGACAGGGGTCGATTCACCCCTCCACTTT
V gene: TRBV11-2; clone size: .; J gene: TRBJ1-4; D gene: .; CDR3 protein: CASSPQLAGNEKLFF; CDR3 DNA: TGTGCCAGCAGCCCCCAACTGGCGGGGAATGAAAAACTGTTTTTT
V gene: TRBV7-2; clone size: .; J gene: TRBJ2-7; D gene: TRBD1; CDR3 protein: CASSVSQGALYEQYF; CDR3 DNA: TGTGCCAGCAGTGTCAGTCAGGGGGCTCTTTACGAGCAGTACTTC
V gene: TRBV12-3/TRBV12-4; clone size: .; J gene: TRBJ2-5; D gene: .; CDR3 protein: CASRTQETQYF; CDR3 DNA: TGTGCCAGCAGAACACAAGAGACCCAGTACTTC
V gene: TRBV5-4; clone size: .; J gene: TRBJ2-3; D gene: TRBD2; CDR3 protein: CASSWKRETGDTQYF; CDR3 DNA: TGTGCCAGCAGCTGGAAGCGGGAGACGGGCGATACGCAGTATTTT
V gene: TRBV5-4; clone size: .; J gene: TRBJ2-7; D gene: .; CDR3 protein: CASSLGSTYEQYF; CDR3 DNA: TGTGCCAGCAGCTTGGGGAGTACCTACGAGCAGTACTTC
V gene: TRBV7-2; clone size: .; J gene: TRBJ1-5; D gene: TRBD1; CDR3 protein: CASSREDRATRHF; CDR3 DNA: TGTGCCAGCAGCCGGGAAGACAGGGCGACACGGCATTTT
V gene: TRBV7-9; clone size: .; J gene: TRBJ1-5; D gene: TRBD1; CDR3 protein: CASSKTGGNQPQHF; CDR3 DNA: TGTGCCAGCAGCAAAACAGGGGGCAATCAGCCCCAGCATTTT
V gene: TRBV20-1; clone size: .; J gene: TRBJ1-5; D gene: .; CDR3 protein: CSARAPGQVNQPQHF; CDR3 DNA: TGCAGTGCTCGTGCCCCGGGACAAGTTAATCAGCCCCAGCATTTT
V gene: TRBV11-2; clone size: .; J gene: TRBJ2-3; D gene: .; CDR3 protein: CASSLGWRSMTDTQYF; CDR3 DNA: TGTGCCAGCAGCCTTGGCTGGCGGTCGATGACAGATACGCAGTATTTT
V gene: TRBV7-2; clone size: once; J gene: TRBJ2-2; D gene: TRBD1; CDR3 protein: CASSPRHFRTGDTGELFF; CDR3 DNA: TGTGCCAGCAGCCCCCGACATTTCAGGACAGGGGACACCGGGGAGCTGTTTTTT
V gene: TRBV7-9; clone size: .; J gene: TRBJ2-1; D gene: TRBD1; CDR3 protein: CASSLFFLRDRANEQFF; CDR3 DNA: TGTGCCAGCAGCTTATTCTTTTTGAGGGACAGAGCCAATGAGCAGTTCTTC
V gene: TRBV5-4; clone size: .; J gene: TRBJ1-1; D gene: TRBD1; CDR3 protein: CASSHGQGILF; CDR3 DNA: TGTGCCAGCAGCCACGGACAGGGAATTCTCTTT
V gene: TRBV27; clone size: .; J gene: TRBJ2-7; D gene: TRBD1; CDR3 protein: CASSLRLDRESHEQYF; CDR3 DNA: TGTGCCAGCAGTTTACGGTTGGACAGGGAATCCCACGAGCAGTACTTC
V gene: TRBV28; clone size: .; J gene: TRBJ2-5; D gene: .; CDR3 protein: CASSQPYEQETQYF; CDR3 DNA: TGTGCCAGCAGCCAACCCTATGAACAAGAGACCCAGTACTTC
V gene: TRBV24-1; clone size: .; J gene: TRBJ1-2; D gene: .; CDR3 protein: CATSAGANGYTF; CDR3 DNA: TGTGCCACCAGTGCTGGGGCTAATGGCTACACCTTC
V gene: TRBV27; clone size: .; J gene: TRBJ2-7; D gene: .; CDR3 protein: CASSSGTIKTSEQYF; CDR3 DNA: TGTGCCAGCAGTTCCGGGACAATTAAGACGTCCGAGCAGTACTTC
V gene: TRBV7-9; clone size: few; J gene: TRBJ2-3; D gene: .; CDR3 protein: CASSLVHRRTDTQYF; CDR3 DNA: TGTGCCAGCAGCTTAGTCCACAGGAGAACAGATACGCAGTATTTT
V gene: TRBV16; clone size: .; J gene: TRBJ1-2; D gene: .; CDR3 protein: CASSQSTAGGYGYTF; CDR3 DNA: TGTGCCAGCAGCCAATCGACGGCCGGGGGCTATGGCTACACCTTC
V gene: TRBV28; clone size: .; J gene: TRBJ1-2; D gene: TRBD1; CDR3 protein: CASGTGAFGYTF; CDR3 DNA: TGTGCCAGCGGGACAGGGGCATTTGGCTACACCTTC
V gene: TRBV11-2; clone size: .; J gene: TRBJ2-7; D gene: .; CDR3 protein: CASSPGQFEQYF; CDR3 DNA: TGTGCCAGCAGCCCAGGACAGTTCGAGCAGTACTTC
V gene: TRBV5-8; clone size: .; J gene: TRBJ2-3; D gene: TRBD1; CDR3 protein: CASSHRGSDTQYF; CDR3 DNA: TGTGCCAGCAGCCACAGGGGTTCAGATACGCAGTATTTT
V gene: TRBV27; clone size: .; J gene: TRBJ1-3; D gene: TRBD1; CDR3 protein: CASSSPDRAGNTIYF; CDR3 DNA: TGTGCCAGCAGTTCCCCTGACAGGGCTGGAAACACCATATATTTT
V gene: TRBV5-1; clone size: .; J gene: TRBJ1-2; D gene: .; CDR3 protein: CASSLAVNYGYTF; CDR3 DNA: TGCGCCAGCAGCTTGGCAGTGAACTATGGCTACACCTTC
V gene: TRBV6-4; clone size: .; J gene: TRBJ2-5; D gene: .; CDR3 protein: CASSEYSLAPWQETQYF; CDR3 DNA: TGTGCCAGCAGTGAATACAGTTTGGCACCGTGGCAAGAGACCCAGTACTTC
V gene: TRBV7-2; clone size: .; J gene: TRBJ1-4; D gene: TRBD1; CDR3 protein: CASSPTGPNEKLFF; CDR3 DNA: TGTGCCAGCAGCCCGACAGGGCCTAATGAAAAACTGTTTTTT
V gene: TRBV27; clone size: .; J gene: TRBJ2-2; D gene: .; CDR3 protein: CASSLFGQTNTGELFF; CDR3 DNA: TGTGCCAGCAGTTTATTTGGACAGACGAACACCGGGGAGCTGTTTTTT
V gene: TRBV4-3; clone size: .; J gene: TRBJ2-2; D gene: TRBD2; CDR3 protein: CASSQLWLAGSNTLFF; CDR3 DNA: TGCGCCAGCAGCCAACTTTGGCTAGCGGGAAGTAATACGCTGTTTTTT
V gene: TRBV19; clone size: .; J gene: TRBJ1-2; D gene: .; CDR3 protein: CASSIEWGAGGYTF; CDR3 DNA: TGTGCCAGTAGTATTGAATGGGGCGCCGGCGGCTACACCTTC
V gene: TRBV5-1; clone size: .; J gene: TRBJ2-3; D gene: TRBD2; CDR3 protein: CASSWTSGASTDTQYF; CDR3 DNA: TGCGCCAGCAGCTGGACTAGCGGGGCAAGCACAGATACGCAGTATTTT
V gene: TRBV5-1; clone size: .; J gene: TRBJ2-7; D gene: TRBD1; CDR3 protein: CASSLWDSSGREQYF; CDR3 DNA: TGCGCCAGCAGCTTGTGGGACAGCTCGGGGCGCGAGCAGTACTTC